The clone carrying this T cell receptor (beta chain) has at least ten counts. Its antigen is currently unknown. MiXCR, run by TCRdb on the reads, gives a single entry per CDR3 protein. The sample lists over 100,000 distinct CDR3 sequences, about 30% occurring once. Germline V lookup: CDR1 SQVTM, CDR2 ANQGSEA. The V end lost 4 bases, the J end lost 1 base, and 8 bases lay between the germline ends. This CDR3 has 12 residues. The record originates from a study of T cell repertoires in cytomegalovirus infection. Study-level background: As its CMV epitopes, the study selected recently identified HLA-C-restricted and well-studied HLA-B-restricted targets. Study findings and constraints: Dominating the ex vivo response were HLA-C-restricted CMV-specific TCR beta clonotypes.

The chain recombines TRBV29-1 with TRBJ2-7; D unclear. This TCR derives from a human donor in good health (CMV status not recorded). Some clones in this sample may be carry-over from other donors' samples. Sequencing was performed on CD8+ T cells from cultured PBMCs, taken from culture after CMV antigen stimulation. The CDR3 DNA reads TGCAGCGTTGTAGGTGATTCCTACGAGCAGTACTTC. Its protein product is CSVVGDSYEQYF.